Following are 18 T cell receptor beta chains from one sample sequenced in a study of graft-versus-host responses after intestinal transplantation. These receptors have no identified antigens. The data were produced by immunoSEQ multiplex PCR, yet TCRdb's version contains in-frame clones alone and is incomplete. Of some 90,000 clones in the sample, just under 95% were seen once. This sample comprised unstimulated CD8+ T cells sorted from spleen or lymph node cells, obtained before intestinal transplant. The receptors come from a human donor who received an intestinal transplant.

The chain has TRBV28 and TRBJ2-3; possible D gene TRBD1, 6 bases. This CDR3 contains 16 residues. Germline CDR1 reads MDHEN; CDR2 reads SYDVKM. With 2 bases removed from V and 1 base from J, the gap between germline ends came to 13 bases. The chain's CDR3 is CASSLPSTGRTDTQYF. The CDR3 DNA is TGTGCCAGCAGTTTACCTAGTACAGGGCGCACAGATACGCAGTATTTT.

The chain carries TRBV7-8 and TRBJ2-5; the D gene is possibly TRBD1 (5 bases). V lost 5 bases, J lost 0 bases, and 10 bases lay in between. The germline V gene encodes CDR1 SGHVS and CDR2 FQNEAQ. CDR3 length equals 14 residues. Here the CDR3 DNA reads TGTGCCAGCAGCCTAAGACAGAACCAAGAGACCCAGTACTTC. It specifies CASSLRQNQETQYF.

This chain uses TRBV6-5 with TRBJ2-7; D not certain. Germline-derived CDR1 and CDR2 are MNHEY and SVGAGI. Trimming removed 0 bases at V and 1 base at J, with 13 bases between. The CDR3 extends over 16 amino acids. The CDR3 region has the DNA TGTGCCAGCAGTTACTCGAACACCAAACTATCCTACGAGCAGTACTTC. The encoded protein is CASSYSNTKLSYEQYF.

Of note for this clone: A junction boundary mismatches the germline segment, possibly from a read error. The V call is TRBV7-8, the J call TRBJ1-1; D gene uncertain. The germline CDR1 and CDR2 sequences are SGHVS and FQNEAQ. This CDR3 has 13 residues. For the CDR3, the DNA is TGTGCCAGCAGCTTCTCAGGAAACACTGGAGCTTTCTTT. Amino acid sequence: CASSFSGNTGAFF.

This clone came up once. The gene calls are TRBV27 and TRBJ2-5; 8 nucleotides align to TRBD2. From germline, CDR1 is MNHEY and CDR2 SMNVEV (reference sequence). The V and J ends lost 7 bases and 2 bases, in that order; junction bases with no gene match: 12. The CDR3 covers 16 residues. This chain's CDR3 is CASTQRALAVQETQYF. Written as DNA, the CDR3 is TGTGCCAGCACCCAAAGGGCACTAGCGGTACAAGAGACCCAGTACTTC.

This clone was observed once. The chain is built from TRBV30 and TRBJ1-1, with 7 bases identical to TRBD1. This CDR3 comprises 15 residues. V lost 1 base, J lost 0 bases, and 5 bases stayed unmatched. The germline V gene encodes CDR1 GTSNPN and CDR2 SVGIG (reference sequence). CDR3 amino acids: CAWSGGTVMNTEAFF. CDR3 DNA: TGTGCCTGGAGTGGGGGGACAGTCATGAACACTGAAGCTTTCTTT.

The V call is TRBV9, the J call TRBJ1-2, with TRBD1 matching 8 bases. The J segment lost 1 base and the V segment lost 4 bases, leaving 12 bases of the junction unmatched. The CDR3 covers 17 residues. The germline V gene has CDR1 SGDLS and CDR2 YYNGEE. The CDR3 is CASSYGTGVELNYGYTF. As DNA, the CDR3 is TGTGCCAGCAGCTACGGGACAGGAGTCGAACTTAACTATGGCTACACCTTC.

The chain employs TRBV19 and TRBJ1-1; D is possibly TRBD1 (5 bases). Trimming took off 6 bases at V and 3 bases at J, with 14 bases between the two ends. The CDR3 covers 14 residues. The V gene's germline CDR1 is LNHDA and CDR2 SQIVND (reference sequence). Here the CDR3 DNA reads TGTGCCAGTAGGCCAGGGATCGGGTACACTGAAGCTTTCTTT. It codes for CASRPGIGYTEAFF. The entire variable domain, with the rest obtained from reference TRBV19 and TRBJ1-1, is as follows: DGGITQSPKYLFRKEGQNVTLSCEQNLNHDAMYWYRQDPGQGLRLIYYSQIVNDFQKGDIAEGYSVSREKKESFPLTVTSAQKNPTAFYLCASRPGIGYTEAFFGQGTRLTVV.

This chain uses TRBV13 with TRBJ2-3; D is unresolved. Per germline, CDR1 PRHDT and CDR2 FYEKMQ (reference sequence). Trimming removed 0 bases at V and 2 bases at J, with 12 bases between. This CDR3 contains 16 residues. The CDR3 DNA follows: TGTGCCAGCAGCTTAGGCCGTTCGACATTCACAGATACGCAGTATTTT. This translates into CASSLGRSTFTDTQYF.

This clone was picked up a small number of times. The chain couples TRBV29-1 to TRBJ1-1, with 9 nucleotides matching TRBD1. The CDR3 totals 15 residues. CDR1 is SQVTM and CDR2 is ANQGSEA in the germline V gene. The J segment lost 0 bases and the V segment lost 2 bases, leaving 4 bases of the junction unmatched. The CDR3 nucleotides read TGCAGCGTTGAATATGGGGACAGGGTGAACACTGAAGCTTTCTTT. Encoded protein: CSVEYGDRVNTEAFF. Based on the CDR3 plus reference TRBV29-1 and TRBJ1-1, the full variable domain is SAVISQKPSRDICQRGTSLTIQCQVDSQVTMMFWYRQQPGQSLTLIATANQGSEATYESGFVIDKFPISRPNLTFSTLTVSNMSPEDSSIYLCSVEYGDRVNTEAFFGQGTRLTVV.

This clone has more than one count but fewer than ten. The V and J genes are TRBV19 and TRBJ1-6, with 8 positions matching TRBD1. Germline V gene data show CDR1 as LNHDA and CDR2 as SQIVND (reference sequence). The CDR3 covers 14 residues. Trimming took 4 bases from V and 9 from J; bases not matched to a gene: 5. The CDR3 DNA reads TGTGCCAGTAGTAAAAGGACAGGGTTTTCACCCCTCCACTTT. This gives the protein CASSKRTGFSPLHF.

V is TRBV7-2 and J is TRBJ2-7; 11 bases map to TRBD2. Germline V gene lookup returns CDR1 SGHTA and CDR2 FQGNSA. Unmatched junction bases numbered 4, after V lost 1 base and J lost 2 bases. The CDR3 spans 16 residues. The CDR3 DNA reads TGTGCCAGCAGCTTAGTGGGGACTAGCGGCCCCTACGAGCAGTACTTC. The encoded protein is CASSLVGTSGPYEQYF. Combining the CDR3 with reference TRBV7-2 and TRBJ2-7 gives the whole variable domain GAGVSQSPSNKVTEKGKDVELRCDPISGHTALYWYRQSLGQGLEFLIYFQGNSAPDKSGLPSDRFSAERTGGSVSTLTIQRTQQEDSAVYLCASSLVGTSGPYEQYFGPGTRLTVT.

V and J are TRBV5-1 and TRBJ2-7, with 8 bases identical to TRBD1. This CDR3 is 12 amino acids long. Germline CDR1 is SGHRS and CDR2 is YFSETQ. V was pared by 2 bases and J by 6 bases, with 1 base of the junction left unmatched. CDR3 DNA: TGCGCCAGCAGCTTCACAGGGGGCGAGCAGTACTTC. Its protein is CASSFTGGEQYF.

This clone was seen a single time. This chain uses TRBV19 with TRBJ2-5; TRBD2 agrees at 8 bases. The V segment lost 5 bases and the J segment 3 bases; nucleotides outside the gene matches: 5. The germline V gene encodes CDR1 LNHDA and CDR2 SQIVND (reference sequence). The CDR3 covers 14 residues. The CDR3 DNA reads TGTGCCAGTAGTTGGGGTAGCGGGGAAGAGACCCAGTACTTC. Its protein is CASSWGSGEETQYF.

The DNA for the CDR3 is TGTGCCAGCAGCCCGCTGACTAGCGGGGGGGCCTCCGGGGAGCTGTTTTTT. It is translated as CASSPLTSGGASGELFF. This chain uses TRBV13 with TRBJ2-2; TRBD2 agrees at 14 bases. J was trimmed by 6 bases and V by 5 bases; bases with no gene match: 8. The V gene's germline CDR1 is PRHDT and CDR2 FYEKMQ (reference sequence). This CDR3 is 17 amino acids long. Full variable domain (remainder filled in from reference TRBV13 and TRBJ2-2): AAGVIQSPRHLIKEKRETATLKCYPIPRHDTVYWYQQGPGQDPQFLISFYEKMQSDKGSIPDRFSAQQFSDYHSELNMSSLELGDSALYFCASSPLTSGGASGELFFGEGSRLTVL.

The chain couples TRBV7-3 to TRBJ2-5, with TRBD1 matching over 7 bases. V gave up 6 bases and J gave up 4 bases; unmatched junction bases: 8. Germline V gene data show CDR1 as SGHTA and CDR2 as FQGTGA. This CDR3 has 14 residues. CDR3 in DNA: TGTGCCAGCAGTGACGGACAGGCCTCAGAGACCCAGTACTTC. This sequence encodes CASSDGQASETQYF. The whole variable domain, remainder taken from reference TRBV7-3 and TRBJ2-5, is GAGVSQTPSNKVTEKGKYVELRCDPISGHTALYWYRQSLGQGPEFLIYFQGTGAADDSGLPNDRFFAVRPEGSVSTLKIQRTERGDSAVYLCASSDGQASETQYFGPGTRLLVL.

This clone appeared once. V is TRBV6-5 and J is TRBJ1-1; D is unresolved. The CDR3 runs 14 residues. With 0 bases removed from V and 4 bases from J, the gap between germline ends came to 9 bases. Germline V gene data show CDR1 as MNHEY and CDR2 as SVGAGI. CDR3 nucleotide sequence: TGTGCCAGCAGTTACTCAGTACGCGGCACTGAAGCTTTCTTT. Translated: CASSYSVRGTEAFF.

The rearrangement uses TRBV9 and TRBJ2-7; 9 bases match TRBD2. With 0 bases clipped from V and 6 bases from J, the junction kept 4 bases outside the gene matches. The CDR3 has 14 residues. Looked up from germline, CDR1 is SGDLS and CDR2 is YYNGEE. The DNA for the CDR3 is TGTGCCAGCAGCGTAGGGGCGGGGGGGGTCGAGCAGTACTTC. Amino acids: CASSVGAGGVEQYF.